These T cell receptor beta chains were read from a single sample in a study of T cells in Graves' hyperthyroidism and ophthalmopathy. Each CDR3 protein is one row after TCRdb ran MiXCR on the multiplex PCR reads. The repertoire consists of under 300,000 distinct CDR3 sequences, with 12% to 15% occurring once and the leading ten covering roughly 8.2%. Material for sequencing was blood. The receptors here all came from a woman between 40 and 50 years old with Graves' hyperthyroidism. Each CDR3 is given without its conserved first and last residue. The D gene is left open where the match is weak.

CDR3 protein	V gene	J gene	D gene	CDR3 length
ASSPWGGAGGEQF	TRBV7-2	TRBJ2-1	.	13
ASSQSSGNTIY	TRBV3-1	TRBJ1-3	.	11
ASSLWGLAVNTGELF	TRBV28	TRBJ2-2	TRBD2	15
ASSPGGGDEKLF	TRBV9	TRBJ1-4	.	12
ASSLGAGGRAEAF	TRBV28	TRBJ1-1	TRBD1	13
ASSQQGVEAF	TRBV7-9	TRBJ1-1	TRBD1	10
ASNPPGNYGYT	TRBV7-2	TRBJ1-2	.	11
ASSLTLVDGGYT	TRBV12-3/TRBV12-4	TRBJ1-2	.	12
ASSYLPQETQY	TRBV6-2/TRBV6-3	TRBJ2-5	.	11
ASSEAPGDYGYT	TRBV6-1	TRBJ1-2	.	12